This entry is about one T cell receptor beta chain. These data originate in a study of blood T cell repertoires in COVID-19. Study-wide background: PBMCs, B-cell-depleted T cells, or T cells provided the cDNA or gDNA that made up the material.

TCRdb keeps only in-frame clones here, not all; method: immunoSEQ multiplex PCR. Of about 46,000 clones in the sample, roughly 88% were seen once. Per the germline V gene, CDR1 is SGHDT and CDR2 is YYEEEE. CDR3 length: 12 amino acids. Trimming removed 5 bases from V and 3 bases from J, with 8 bases in between. The rearrangement uses TRBV5-6 and TRBJ2-5, with D tentatively TRBD2 (5 bases). Material for sequencing was peripheral blood. This TCR came from a human donor in a cohort sampled during active COVID-19. The donor label of this sample is uncertain. The CDR3, as DNA: TGTGCCAGCAGGAGGGAAAAAGAGACCCAGTACTTC. It yields the protein CASRREKETQYF.